This T cell receptor beta chain was recovered during a study of cytomegalovirus exposure and HLA in healthy donors. The V end was cut by 2 bases, the J end by 5 bases, with 12 bases between. Germline V gene sequence: CDR1 SEHNR, CDR2 FQNEAQ (reference sequence). The length of the CDR3 is 14 residues. Findings and caveats of the study: Per published accounts, TCR beta sequences correctly predicted the HLA-A and HLA-B alleles of most subjects. The authors assumed roughly uniform sequencing depth across donors for presence/absence analyses.

The PCR had 60 Vbeta and 13 Jbeta primers. Measured with immunoSEQ multiplex PCR; TCRdb has only the in-frame clones, and not every one. Among about 99,000 clones, around three quarters were seen once, and the ten largest hold 10%. Remarks on this clone: The antigen remains undetermined.

V and J are TRBV7-9 and TRBJ2-5, with D perhaps TRBD1 (5 bases). The TCR originated in a woman aged 18-29 years in good health and CMV-seropositive. Sequencing was performed on PBMCs. DNA for the CDR3: TGTGCCAGCAGCTTAAACCAGGGAATGGAGACCCAGTACTTC. Protein product: CASSLNQGMETQYF.